Included here is one T cell receptor beta chain sequence, with context. The source of the sample is a study of T cell responses to AZD1222 COVID-19 vaccine. V lost 2 bases and J lost 8, with 10 bases in between. CDR1 and CDR2 from the germline V gene are SGHTA and FQGNSA. The CDR3 has 13 amino acids. TCRdb's table, derived via immunoSEQ multiplex PCR, lists solely in-frame clones and lacks some. The sample shows approximately 100,000 clones, over 85% of them seen only once. This receptor was obtained from an adult in good health. The specimen comprised peripheral blood, sampled on day 0 of AZD1222 vaccination. The chain employs TRBV7-2 and TRBJ2-1; no definite D call. CDR3 amino acids: CASSLIGRHEQFF. The CDR3 DNA is TGTGCCAGCAGCTTAATTGGGCGCCATGAGCAGTTCTTC.